Following are 2 T cell receptor beta chains from one sample sequenced in a study of blood T cell repertoires in COVID-19. Here immunoSEQ multiplex PCR was the method, and the copy in TCRdb shows in-frame clones only, minus some. Of about 260,000 clones in the sample, 83% were seen once. The source material was peripheral blood. All receptors derive from a woman aged 45 to 65 who had recovered from COVID-19.

The chain recombines TRBV19 with TRBJ1-5; maybe TRBD1 (6 bases). V lost 5 bases and J lost 6, with 11 bases in between. CDR3 size: 13 residues. Germline loops: CDR1 LNHDA, CDR2 SQIVND (reference sequence). The CDR3 DNA is TGTGCCAGTAGTGAAACAGGGACTCAGCCCCAGCATTTT. The encoded protein is CASSETGTQPQHF.

V is TRBV3-1 (or the pseudogene TRBV3-2) and J is TRBJ2-1; TRBD1 matches at 10 bases. The V gene's germline CDR1 is LGHDT and CDR2 YNNKEL (reference sequence). This CDR3 contains 16 residues. Trimming at V came to 1 base and at J to 3 bases, leaving 3 bases not matched to a gene. This CDR3 is CASSQVGQGRYNEQFF. DNA for the CDR3: TGTGCCAGCAGCCAAGTGGGACAGGGGCGCTACAATGAGCAGTTCTTC.